The clone carrying this T cell receptor (beta chain) was counted ten times or more. Its matching antigen is unknown. Here immunoSEQ multiplex PCR was the method, and the copy in TCRdb shows in-frame clones only, minus some. The table includes some 63,000 clones, roughly 90% detected once. The study drew the donors from its approximately 110-subject validation cohort, separate from the roughly 670-subject first cohort. Losses at the gene ends were 6 bases for V and 2 bases for J; bases not matched to a gene: 1. Germline CDR1 and CDR2: MRHNA and SNTAGT. The CDR3 has 13 amino acids. This sample is part of a study of cytomegalovirus exposure and HLA in healthy donors. Study results and caveats: The study recorded 160 or so TCR beta chains that were cytomegalovirus-associated. Many donors carried some public TCRs, although rarity characterized most TCR sequences. The tendency of first-cohort TCR clusters to co-occur in the 90 to 150 validation repertoires emerged from a later analysis.

The sequenced sample was PBMCs. The V gene is TRBV6-4, the J gene TRBJ2-3; 8 bases match TRBD2. This receptor was identified in a woman between 18 and 29 years old in good health and CMV-seronegative. The CDR3 DNA follows: TGTGCCAGCAGCGGGAGGGCCACAGATACGCAGTATTTT. This sequence encodes CASSGRATDTQYF.